Listed below are T cell receptor beta chains from one sample, sequenced in a study of T cells after yellow fever vaccination. TCRdb processed the 5' RACE reads anew with MiXCR; each CDR3 protein has one entry. The table has roughly 260,000 distinct CDR3 sequences, approximately 13% seen once. The sequenced sample was CD4+ T cells sorted from PBMCs, obtained 45 days after the yellow fever booster vaccination. The source is a man aged 30 to 39 who received the YFV17D yellow fever vaccine. Each CDR3 is given with its conserved first and last residue. The D gene is left open where the match is weak. Not all rows give a size; the values are once, few, many and, for expanded clones, a class.

j_call clone_size v_call d_call cdr3_nt cdr3_aa
TRBJ2-7 . TRBV5-6 TRBD2 TGTGCCAGCAGCCGATTTACTAGCGGAAGCTCCTACGAGCAGTACTTC CASSRFTSGSSYEQYF
TRBJ2-1 few TRBV12-3/TRBV12-4 . TGTGCCAGCAGTCCCTACTCAACGGGACTGCGGAGAAGTGAGCAGTTCTTC CASSPYSTGLRRSEQFF
TRBJ2-5 . TRBV5-6 . TGTGCCAGCATCGGGACGGTTGGGGTGGAGACCCAGTACTTC CASIGTVGVETQYF
TRBJ2-2 few TRBV20-1 TRBD2 TGCAGTGCCCAAACTAGCGGGAGGTACACCGGGGAGCTGTTTTTT CSAQTSGRYTGELFF
TRBJ2-2 once TRBV29-1 . TGCAGCGTTGGACTAGTTATAGGGGCCGGGGAGCTGTTTTTT CSVGLVIGAGELFF
TRBJ2-3 . TRBV5-1 . TGCGCCAGCAGGGACGGGAGCACAGATACGCAGTATTTT CASRDGSTDTQYF
TRBJ1-2 . TRBV29-1 TRBD1 TGCAGCGTTGCTAAACCGGGACAGGGTGGAACCACTAACTATGGCTACACCTTC CSVAKPGQGGTTNYGYTF
TRBJ2-7 . TRBV5-1 TRBD2 TGCGCCAGCAGCCCCGAGCCGGGACTAGCGGGAGAAGTCTACGAGCAGTACTTC CASSPEPGLAGEVYEQYF
TRBJ2-2 many TRBV7-6 . TGTGCCAGCAGCAAGAGAACCGGGGAGCTGTTTTTT CASSKRTGELFF
TRBJ2-1 . TRBV10-3 TRBD2 TGTGCCATCAATCGTGAGCGGGGCAATGAGCAGTTCTTC CAINRERGNEQFF
TRBJ2-4 once TRBV12-3/TRBV12-4 TRBD1 TGTGCCAGCAGTCCTAACAGGGGCTGGGAGAACATTCAGTACTTC CASSPNRGWENIQYF
TRBJ2-2 . TRBV7-8 TRBD1 TGTGCCAGCAGCTTCGGACAGGGGGCGAGGAACACCGGGGAGCTGTTTTTT CASSFGQGARNTGELFF
TRBJ1-2 few TRBV12-3/TRBV12-4 . TGTGCCAGCAGATCCACAGGGCAGGGCGGCTACACCTTC CASRSTGQGGYTF
TRBJ1-1 . TRBV5-1 . TGCGCCAGCAGCTCCCCGATAGGAACGAGCACTGAAGCTTTCTTT CASSSPIGTSTEAFF
TRBJ2-7 many TRBV10-3 TRBD1 TGTGCCATCAGTGACGGGGACAGGGGAGGCTACGAGCAGTACTTC CAISDGDRGGYEQYF
TRBJ2-5 . TRBV11-2 TRBD2 TGTGCCAGCAGCTCGGGACGGGAGGGACCCCAGTACTTC CASSSGREGPQYF
TRBJ2-2 few TRBV14 . TGTGCCAGCAGCACCGGGACATCACACACCGGGGAGCTGTTTTTT CASSTGTSHTGELFF
TRBJ2-1 . TRBV28 TRBD2 TGTGCCAGCAGCCCGCTGAGACTAGCCGTATCCTACAATGAGCAGTTCTTC CASSPLRLAVSYNEQFF
TRBJ2-7 few TRBV4-2 . TGTGCCAGCAGCCAAGGCCTCTCCTACGAGCAGTACTTC CASSQGLSYEQYF
TRBJ1-1 few TRBV12-3/TRBV12-4 . TGTGCCAGCTCCGGACCGCCCGGGGGAGAAGCTTTCTTT CASSGPPGGEAFF
TRBJ2-7 . TRBV28 . TGTGCCAGCGCCGCGGGGAGCGCCTACGAGCAGTACTTC CASAAGSAYEQYF
TRBJ2-1 many TRBV7-2 . TGTGCCAGCAGCTTAGGGAGGAGGGCCACGGGCAATGAGCAGTTCTTC CASSLGRRATGNEQFF
TRBJ2-5 few TRBV28 TRBD1 TGTGCCAGCAGTTTCGCCAGGACAGGGGGCCGAGAGACCCAGTACTTC CASSFARTGGRETQYF
TRBJ1-1 few TRBV19 . TGTGCCAGTAGTATTTCGGGGAACACTGAAGCTTTCTTT CASSISGNTEAFF
TRBJ2-2 few TRBV20-1 . TGCAGTGCTAGTTGGGGGAACACCGGGGAGCTGTTTTTT CSASWGNTGELFF
TRBJ2-1 . TRBV6-2/TRBV6-3 . TGTGCCAGCAACTATGGTGGAAGCGGTACCTACAATGAGCAGTTCTTC CASNYGGSGTYNEQFF
TRBJ1-1 . TRBV3-1 . TGTGCCAGCAGCCGGGGGGCGGGGAACACTGAAGCTTTCTTT CASSRGAGNTEAFF
TRBJ2-1 few TRBV7-3 TRBD1 TGTGCCAGCAGCTTAGTCTCCGGGACAGGGAACAATGAGCAGTTCTTC CASSLVSGTGNNEQFF
TRBJ2-7 many TRBV6-2/TRBV6-3 TRBD1 TGTGCCAGCAGTACAGGGGACTACGAGCAGTACTTC CASSTGDYEQYF
TRBJ2-7 . TRBV7-2 TRBD1 TGTGCCAGCAGCTTAGTGCAGGGGGCGGGCTCCTACGAGCAGTACTTC CASSLVQGAGSYEQYF
TRBJ2-5 . TRBV6-5 . TGTGCCAGCAGTTATTGGGCAGTCAGCAGTACGCGGAAACAAGAGACCCAGTACTTC CASSYWAVSSTRKQETQYF
TRBJ2-7 . TRBV11-2 TRBD2 TGTGCCAGCAGCTTAAGGCAAGGGGGTAGCGGGAGGGCCGGCGAGCAGTACTTC CASSLRQGGSGRAGEQYF
TRBJ2-1 few TRBV12-3/TRBV12-4 TRBD1 TGTGCCAGCAGTAACAGGGGCAATGAGCAGTTCTTC CASSNRGNEQFF
TRBJ1-1 . TRBV6-1 . TGTGCCAGCAGTGTGACGATGACTGAAGCTTTCTTT CASSVTMTEAFF
TRBJ2-3 . TRBV12-3/TRBV12-4 TRBD2 TGTGCCAGCAGGGACGAGCGGGGTAGCACAGATACGCAGTATTTT CASRDERGSTDTQYF
TRBJ2-7 few TRBV5-4 . TGTGCCAGCAGCTTGGACTTCTCCTACGAGCAGTACTTC CASSLDFSYEQYF
TRBJ2-7 . TRBV20-1 TRBD1 TGCAGTGCTAGGCTCGGGACAGGGAGCAACGAGCAGTACTTC CSARLGTGSNEQYF
TRBJ2-1 . TRBV5-1 . TGCGCCAGCAGCTTGGCCGGCCGGAATTGGGACCTCGAAAATGAGCAGTTCTTC CASSLAGRNWDLENEQFF
TRBJ2-3 many TRBV29-1 TRBD2 TGCAGCGTGCAGACTAGCGGGATTCCAGATACGCAGTATTTT CSVQTSGIPDTQYF
TRBJ2-3 . TRBV5-1 . TGCGCCAGCAGCTGGGCAGGTGGGACAGATACGCAGTATTTT CASSWAGGTDTQYF
TRBJ2-1 few TRBV6-2/TRBV6-3 . TGTGCCAGCAGTTACATGGGACATCCTCTGTTCTTC CASSYMGHPLFF
TRBJ2-2 . TRBV18 . TGTGCCAGCTCCCCCCTCGACAGAAAGAACACCGGGGAGCTGTTTTTT CASSPLDRKNTGELFF
TRBJ1-3 . TRBV18 . TGTGCCAGCTCACCAGGGGCCATCTCTGGAAACACCATATATTTT CASSPGAISGNTIYF
TRBJ2-3 . TRBV29-1 . TGCAGCGTTCTGGGGGCCGATACGCAGTATTTT CSVLGADTQYF
TRBJ2-1 many TRBV20-1 TRBD2 TGCAGTGCCCCCGATCTAGCGGGAGCCTACAATGAGCAGTTCTTC CSAPDLAGAYNEQFF
TRBJ1-2 . TRBV5-5 . TGTGCCAGCAGCACCCCCTCGACAGTGACAGGCGGCTACACCTTC CASSTPSTVTGGYTF
TRBJ2-7 . TRBV5-1 . TGCGCCAGCAGCTTGGCCAGCCTCCAACAGGGAGGCGAGCAGTACTTC CASSLASLQQGGEQYF
TRBJ2-1 many TRBV20-1 . TGCAGTGCAAGAGCCTTGAGCTCCTACAATGAGCAGTTCTTC CSARALSSYNEQFF
TRBJ2-2 many TRBV12-3/TRBV12-4 . TGTGCCAGCAGCCTCACCCCTCAGGGAACCGGGGAGCTGTTTTTT CASSLTPQGTGELFF
TRBJ2-7 . TRBV5-5 . TGTGCCAGCAGCTTAGAGACAGTCTCCTACGAGCAGTACTTC CASSLETVSYEQYF
TRBJ2-3 . TRBV29-1 . TGCAGCGTTGAAGGTGGACAGAGGAGCACAGATACGCAGTATTTT CSVEGGQRSTDTQYF
TRBJ1-2 . TRBV2 . TGTGCCAGCAATATCGTCAGGGGAAGAGACGGCTACACCTTC CASNIVRGRDGYTF
TRBJ2-1 . TRBV24-1 . TGTGCCACCAGTGATTTTGGCTACAATGAGCAGTTCTTC CATSDFGYNEQFF
TRBJ2-1 . TRBV15 . TGTGCCACCAGCAGAGGAGGGGGGCAGCCCTTGTGGAGTGAGCAGTTCTTC CATSRGGGQPLWSEQFF
TRBJ2-2 . TRBV7-2 . TGTGCCAGCAGCTTAGATGGCGGGATATCGACCGGGGAGCTGTTTTTT CASSLDGGISTGELFF
TRBJ2-7 . TRBV7-9 TRBD2 TGTGCCAGCAGCTACGGGGGGGACCTCCCCGGGGGCGGGCAGTACTTC CASSYGGDLPGGGQYF
TRBJ1-4 few TRBV29-1 TRBD1 TGCAGCGTAGAACAGGGGGGGTATGAAAAACTGTTTTTT CSVEQGGYEKLFF
TRBJ2-7 . TRBV20-1 TRBD2 TGCAGTGCTAGACGCCAGGGAGCGGGAGCCGAGCAGTACTTC CSARRQGAGAEQYF
TRBJ2-1 . TRBV10-1 TRBD2 TGCGCCAGCAGTGGATCCTATGGGAAAACGGGAACTAGCGGGAGTCTCGGATTGGGTGAGCAGTTCTTC CASSGSYGKTGTSGSLGLGEQFF